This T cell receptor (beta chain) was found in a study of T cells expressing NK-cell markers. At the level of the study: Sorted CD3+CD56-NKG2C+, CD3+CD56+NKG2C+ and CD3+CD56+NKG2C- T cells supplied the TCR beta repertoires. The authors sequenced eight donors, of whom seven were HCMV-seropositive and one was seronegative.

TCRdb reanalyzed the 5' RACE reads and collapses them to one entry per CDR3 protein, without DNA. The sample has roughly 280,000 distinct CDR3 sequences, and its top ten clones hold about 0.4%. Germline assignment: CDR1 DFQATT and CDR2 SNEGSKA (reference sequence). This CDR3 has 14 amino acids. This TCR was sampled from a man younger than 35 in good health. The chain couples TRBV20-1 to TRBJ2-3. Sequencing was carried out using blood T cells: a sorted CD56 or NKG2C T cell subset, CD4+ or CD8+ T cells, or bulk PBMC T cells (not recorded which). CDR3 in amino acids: CSASMTVGADTQYF.